The 25 T cell receptor beta chains listed next were all sequenced from one sample in a study of T cell repertoires in cytomegalovirus infection (dated by TCRdb to the late 2010s). Antigen specificity for these receptors is unknown. Sequencing took place on an Illumina HiSeq 1500. In-frame beta chains were kept once TCRdb had trimmed the public reads at Q25 with fastp and called clones with MiXCR. CDR3 protein duplicates are merged, each entry listing the most common genes and DNA. For this sample the table gives roughly 19,000 distinct CDR3 sequences, of which about 42% were detected only once. The leading ten clones occupy about 94% of the sample. Explained via the paper, the treatment or condition label denotes: in vitro stimulation with specific CMV peptide epitopes to enrich CMV-specific T cells. Sequences were derived from CD8+ T cells from cultured PBMCs, sampled from culture after CMV antigen stimulation. These receptor sequences come from a human donor in good health (CMV status not recorded). Some clones in this sample may be carry-over from other donors' samples.

V gene TRBV19 combines with J gene TRBJ1-6; D is unresolved. V lost 9 bases and J 9 bases, leaving 18 bases between the germline ends. Germline CDR1 is LNHDA and CDR2 is SQIVND (reference sequence). The CDR3 length is 14 residues. Here the CDR3 DNA reads TGTGCCAGCATAGGCGGGGATTCTACTTCACCCCTCCACTTT. Protein: CASIGGDSTSPLHF.

This clonotype occurred a few times. The J gene is TRBJ1-1, the V gene TRBV7-9; D not certain. In germline, CDR1 is SEHNR, CDR2 FQNEAQ (reference sequence). Trimming stripped 4 bases from V and 5 bases from J, with 14 bases between. The CDR3 sequence is 14 residues long. The DNA of the CDR3 is TGTGCCAGCAGCTCCCCATGGAAAGAGACTGAAGCTTTCTTT. It is translated as CASSSPWKETEAFF.

The chain is built from TRBV10-2 and TRBJ1-1; 9 nucleotides match TRBD1. Per germline, CDR1 WSHSY and CDR2 SAAADI. This CDR3 has 17 amino acids. The V segment lost 1 base and the J segment 5 bases; nucleotides outside the gene matches: 11. As DNA, the CDR3 is TGCGCCAGCAGTGAGTTTGGAGGGGGACAGGGAGGGACTGAAGCTTTCTTT. Translation gives CASSEFGGGQGGTEAFF.

The gene calls are TRBV4-3 and TRBJ2-1; the match to TRBD2 covers 9 bases. Germline CDR1 and CDR2: LGHNA and YSLEER. This CDR3 comprises 16 residues. Trimming took 0 bases from V and 3 from J; bases not matched to a gene: 3. The CDR3 here is CASSQDFSGGYNEQFF. In DNA, the CDR3 is TGCGCCAGCAGCCAAGATTTTAGCGGGGGCTACAATGAGCAGTTCTTC.

This clonotype has a single count. This sequence may be a read error, since a much larger clone differs from it by one base. The chain uses TRBV10-2 and TRBJ2-1, with 12 nucleotides matching TRBD2. The CDR3 spans 14 residues. The germline CDR1 and CDR2 sequences are WSHSY and SAAADI. The junction had 3 bases not matched to a gene; V was cut back by 5 bases and J by 7 bases. CDR3 residues: CASSIGLAGNEQFF. In DNA, the CDR3 is TGCGCCAGCAGTATAGGACTAGCGGGAAATGAGCAGTTCTTC.

The J gene is TRBJ2-4, the V gene TRBV13; a weak D match, TRBD2 (6 bases). Germline V gives CDR1 PRHDT, CDR2 FYEKMQ (reference sequence). V lost 2 bases to trimming and J lost 11 bases, with 19 bases between them. The CDR3 has 15 amino acids. The CDR3 here is CASSLLGGAREFQYF. In nucleotides, the CDR3 is TGTGCCAGCAGCTTATTAGGAGGGGCGCGGGAATTTCAGTACTTC.

This clonotype was seen more than once but under ten times. The chain has TRBV11-3 and TRBJ2-1; a possible D gene is TRBD2 (6 bases). Trimming removed 5 bases from V and 5 bases from J, with 13 bases in between. Germline CDR1 reads SGHNT; CDR2 reads YENEEA. This CDR3 comprises 14 residues. The CDR3 loop is CASSDSGQDNEQFF. For the CDR3, the DNA is TGTGCCAGCAGCGATAGCGGCCAGGACAATGAGCAGTTCTTC.

V is TRBV7-9 and J is TRBJ2-7; 8 nucleotides agree with TRBD2. Trimming at V came to 2 bases and at J to 2 bases, leaving 8 bases not matched to a gene. CDR3 length equals 16 residues. Germline V CDR1 and CDR2: SEHNR, FQNEAQ (reference sequence). The CDR3 DNA reads TGTGCCAGCAGCTTATCGGAGCGGGGGTTCACCTACGAGCAGTACTTC. This translates into CASSLSERGFTYEQYF.

This clonotype was seen more than once but under ten times. This chain links TRBV11-3 with TRBJ1-2; 8 bases align to TRBD1. Trimming removed 6 bases from V and 6 bases from J; junction bases left unmatched: 9. In germline, CDR1 is SGHNT, CDR2 YENEEA. This CDR3 has 14 residues. The CDR3: CASRSTGGGNGYTF. The CDR3 DNA follows: TGTGCCAGCAGATCTACAGGGGGAGGGAATGGCTACACCTTC.

This clonotype was detected only once. The chain couples TRBV18 to TRBJ1-6; weak D call: TRBD1 (6 bases). The V and J ends lost 6 bases and 10 bases respectively, with 22 bases between them. This CDR3 has 16 residues. Germline V gives CDR1 KGHSH, CDR2 LQKENI. CDR3 protein: CASSPNDRSGLSPLHF. The CDR3 DNA reads as TGTGCCAGCTCGCCTAATGACAGGTCTGGGTTGTCACCCCTCCACTTT.

This clonotype was seen more than once but under ten times. The DNA of the CDR3 is TGTGCCAGCAAGGGACAGGGAAAACAGACCCAGTACTTC. Amino acids: CASKGQGKQTQYF. The V call is TRBV6-5, the J call TRBJ2-5; 9 bases match TRBD1. This CDR3 comprises 13 residues. CDR1 and CDR2 from the germline V gene are MNHEY and SVGAGI. The trim removed 7 bases at V and 6 bases at J, leaving 6 bases unmatched.

This clonotype was detected a few times. This sequence joins TRBV28 and TRBJ2-5, with TRBD2 matching 15 bases. This CDR3 has 19 amino acids. CDR1 and CDR2 from the germline V gene are MDHEN and SYDVKM. The J segment lost 2 bases and the V segment lost 7 bases, leaving 14 bases of the junction unmatched. The CDR3: CASNDQLGLAGGLQETQYF. In DNA form, the CDR3 reads TGTGCCAGCAACGATCAACTGGGACTAGCGGGGGGACTACAAGAGACCCAGTACTTC.

This clonotype was counted between two and nine times. The chain has TRBV27 and TRBJ2-7; D possibly corresponds to TRBD2 (6 bases). The CDR3 has 14 amino acids. Trimming pared 2 bases from V and 5 bases from J, leaving 13 bases between. The V gene's germline CDR1 is MNHEY and CDR2 SMNVEV (reference sequence). CDR3 region: CASSLGGSGDEQYF. CDR3 sequence (DNA): TGTGCCAGCAGTTTAGGAGGGAGTGGCGACGAGCAGTACTTC.

This rearrangement joins TRBV5-5 to TRBJ2-7; 9 positions agree with TRBD1. The CDR3 contains 16 residues. Per germline, CDR1 SGHKS and CDR2 YYEKEE (reference sequence). V dropped 5 bases and J dropped 5; count of bases not matched to a gene: 14. The CDR3 loop is CASRVQIGTGTNEQYF. In nucleotides, the CDR3 is TGTGCCAGCAGAGTCCAAATTGGGACAGGGACCAACGAGCAGTACTTC.

This clonotype was observed many times. CDR3 nucleotide sequence: TGTGCCAGCAGCTTAGGTCCCGGACGTCGGTTGAAGGACGAGCAGTACTTC. Residues: CASSLGPGRRLKDEQYF. The rearrangement links TRBV7-2 to TRBJ2-7, with D hard to call. CDR3 length: 17 residues. The V end lost 1 base, the J end lost 5 bases, and 21 bases lay between the germline ends. CDR1 is SGHTA and CDR2 is FQGNSA in the germline V gene.

Of note for this clonotype: The junction departs from germline at one end; a sequencing error may be responsible. The gene calls are TRBV7-2 and TRBJ2-7; D unresolved. CDR3 length: 12 amino acids. Germline CDR1 SGHTA, CDR2 FQGNSA. In DNA, the CDR3 is TGTGCCAACAGCCAGGAAGCCTACGAGCAGTACTTC. This gives the protein CANSQEAYEQYF.

The V gene is TRBV6-5, the J gene TRBJ2-3; D not resolved. The CDR3 spans 13 residues. Trimming took off 6 bases at V and 2 bases at J, with 9 bases between the two ends. Germline V lookup: CDR1 MNHEY, CDR2 SVGAGI. The chain's CDR3 is CASSKRITDTQYF. Here the CDR3 DNA reads TGTGCCAGCAGCAAGAGGATCACAGATACGCAGTATTTT.

This clonotype has only a few counts. V gene TRBV11-2 combines with J gene TRBJ2-1; 10 bases map to TRBD2. This CDR3 has 15 amino acids. The germline gives CDR1 SGHAT, CDR2 FQNNGV. V gave up 3 bases and J gave up 5 bases; unmatched junction bases: 4. The CDR3 sequence: CASSFSGGMNNEQFF. The DNA of the CDR3 is TGTGCCAGCAGCTTTAGCGGGGGGATGAACAATGAGCAGTTCTTC.

This clonotype appeared many times. The V and J genes are TRBV12-3 or TRBV12-4 and TRBJ1-1; D possibly corresponds to TRBD1 (5 bases). This CDR3 is 15 amino acids long. V lost 2 bases, J lost 3 bases, and 13 bases lay in between. The CDR3 reads CASSLWVRAHTEAFF. DNA for the CDR3: TGTGCCAGCAGTTTATGGGTCAGGGCCCACACTGAAGCTTTCTTT.

The V call is TRBV7-2, the J call TRBJ2-1, with 7 nucleotides matching TRBD1. Germline CDR1 and CDR2: SGHTA and FQGNSA. CDR3 size: 15 residues. J gave up 6 bases and V 5 bases, and 10 bases lay outside the gene matches. CDR3 protein: CASSRGGQAFNEQFF. The CDR3 DNA follows: TGTGCCAGCAGCAGAGGAGGACAGGCCTTCAATGAGCAGTTCTTC.

This chain links TRBV28 with TRBJ2-2; 7 bases are a match to TRBD2. The CDR3 extends over 16 amino acids. With 5 bases clipped from V and 5 bases from J, the junction kept 11 bases outside the gene matches. The germline V gene has CDR1 MDHEN and CDR2 SYDVKM. This CDR3 is CASSLLGGVGTGELFF. The CDR3 coding sequence is TGTGCCAGCAGTCTCCTGGGAGGGGTGGGAACCGGGGAGCTGTTTTTT.

The table lists this clonotype with a few counts. V is TRBV24-1 and J is TRBJ2-1; tentatively, D is TRBD2 (6 bases). Trimming removed 2 bases from V and 3 bases from J, with 13 bases in between. This CDR3 is built from 16 residues. The V gene's germline CDR1 is KGHDR and CDR2 SFDVKD. The CDR3, as DNA: TGTGCCACCAGTGATTCGAGCCGGGAGAACTACAATGAGCAGTTCTTC. It encodes CATSDSSRENYNEQFF.

This clonotype was detected many times. The chain recombines TRBV7-2 with TRBJ2-7; D is unclear. V shed 5 bases and J shed 2 bases, with 13 bases lying between them. The germline V gene has CDR1 SGHTA and CDR2 FQGNSA. The CDR3 sequence is 14 residues long. The CDR3 DNA reads as TGTGCCAGCAGCGCGGCAGACCTGACCTACGAGCAGTACTTC. As protein: CASSAADLTYEQYF.

V usage is TRBV4-1 and J usage is TRBJ2-7, with D perhaps matching TRBD1 or TRBD2 (5 bases each). The V end lost 1 base, the J end lost 5 bases, and 15 bases lay between the germline ends. The CDR3 runs to 15 residues. The germline CDR1 and CDR2 sequences are MGHRA and YSYEKL. The chain's CDR3 is CASSQGWGPNDEQYF. The CDR3 region has the DNA TGCGCCAGCAGCCAAGGATGGGGACCGAACGACGAGCAGTACTTC.

This sequence joins TRBV24-1 and TRBJ2-3, with D hard to call. Trimming took off 0 bases at V and 6 bases at J, with 6 bases between the two ends. Germline V CDR1 and CDR2: KGHDR, SFDVKD. CDR3 length: 13 residues. CDR3 residues: CATSDLSLDTQYF. DNA of the CDR3: TGTGCCACCAGTGATTTGTCCCTGGATACGCAGTATTTT.